These 18 T cell receptor beta chains originate from one sample sequenced in a study of cytomegalovirus exposure and HLA in healthy donors. This PCR relied on a set of 60 Vbeta primers and 13 Jbeta primers. Clones were sequenced by immunoSEQ multiplex PCR, and TCRdb holds only the in-frame ones, with some missing. This table has about 130,000 clones, roughly 70% appearing once. Sequencing input: PBMCs. The receptors come from a man in his forties in good health and CMV-seropositive.

The chain has TRBV14 and TRBJ1-6; D uncertain. The CDR3 sequence is 16 residues long. The V end was cut by 1 base, the J end by 0 bases, with 7 bases between. Germline V gene data show CDR1 as SGHDN and CDR2 as FVKESK. This CDR3 reads CASSQVAGSYNSPLHF. The CDR3 coding sequence is TGTGCCAGCAGCCAAGTCGCCGGCTCCTATAATTCACCCCTCCACTTT.

This sequence joins TRBV11-2 and TRBJ2-7; a weak D match, TRBD2 (6 bases). Germline V CDR1 and CDR2: SGHAT, FQNNGV. The CDR3 spans 14 residues. V was shortened by 1 base and J by 1 base, with 8 bases between the two germline ends. CDR3 sequence: CASSLGLVSYEQYF. For the CDR3, the DNA is TGTGCCAGCAGCTTAGGACTAGTTTCCTACGAGCAGTACTTC.

The chain links TRBV28 to TRBJ2-4, with 8 bases that match TRBD2. This CDR3 comprises 11 residues. The V gene end was trimmed by 10 bases and the J gene end by 9 bases; junction bases not matched to a gene: 5. Germline CDR1 MDHEN, CDR2 SYDVKM. CDR3 DNA: TGTGCCACCTCGGGGGGGATCATTCAGTACTTC. Its translation: CATSGGIIQYF.

This chain uses TRBV12-5 with TRBJ2-3; the match to TRBD2 covers 7 bases. Germline-derived CDR1 and CDR2 are LGHNT and FRNRAP. This CDR3 has 14 residues. The V and J ends lost 3 bases and 6 bases, in that order; junction bases with no gene match: 6. CDR3 DNA sequence: TGTGCTAGTGGTTTTAGACTAGCTGGGGATACGCAGTATTTT. Encoded protein: CASGFRLAGDTQYF. Supplemented by reference TRBV12-5 and TRBJ2-3, the full variable domain reads DARVTQTPRHKVTEMGQEVTMRCQPILGHNTVFWYRQTMMQGLELLAYFRNRAPLDDSGMPKDRFSAEMPDATLATLKIQPSEPRDSAVYFCASGFRLAGDTQYFGPGTRLTVL.

The chain couples TRBV7-9 to TRBJ2-1, with 14 bases lining up with TRBD2. This CDR3 contains 19 residues. The V and J ends lost 6 bases and 8 bases, in that order; junction bases with no gene match: 18. CDR1 and CDR2 from the germline V gene are SEHNR and FQNEAQ (reference sequence). The CDR3 DNA reads TGTGCCAGCAGTCTATTCGGACAGGGGACTAGCGGGAGTAGGTATGAGCAGTTCTTC. The encoded protein is CASSLFGQGTSGSRYEQFF.

This clone is deemed medium-sized. The J gene is TRBJ1-3, the V gene TRBV4-1; no reliable D call. Trimming cost V 7 bases and J 0 bases, with 13 bases left between them. The CDR3 runs 15 residues. CDR1 and CDR2 from the germline V gene are MGHRA and YSYEKL. The CDR3 loop is CASNQAVNSGNTIYF. CDR3 sequence (DNA): TGCGCCAGCAATCAGGCAGTAAACTCTGGAAACACCATATATTTT.

The rearrangement joins TRBV7-2 to TRBJ2-1; 12 nucleotides match TRBD2. Germline V gives CDR1 SGHTA, CDR2 FQGNSA. The CDR3 extends over 16 amino acids. With V trimmed by 5 bases and J by 9 bases, 11 bases remained unmatched. The CDR3 protein is CASSAGLAGSSIEQFF. As DNA, the CDR3 is TGTGCCAGCAGCGCGGGACTAGCGGGCTCTTCGATTGAGCAGTTCTTC.

The chain is built from TRBV4-2 and TRBJ2-1; 9 nucleotides match TRBD2. Per germline, CDR1 LGHNA and CDR2 YNFKEQ. The CDR3 extends over 20 amino acids. Trimming cost V 1 base and J 0 bases; bases outside gene matches: 13. CDR3 coding DNA: TGTGCCAGCAGCCAAGTTTCCGGACTAGCGTACTCGAGCTCCTACAATGAGCAGTTCTTC. Protein product: CASSQVSGLAYSSSYNEQFF.

This clone was seen just once. The genes are TRBV10-3 and TRBJ2-7; 14 bases are shared with TRBD2. Trimming cost V 4 bases and J 3 bases; bases outside gene matches: 2. The CDR3 covers 15 residues. CDR1 is ENHRY, CDR2 SYGVKD, per germline. The DNA of the CDR3 is TGTGCCATCAGTGTCGGGACTAGCGGGAGCTACGAGCAGTACTTC. Protein sequence: CAISVGTSGSYEQYF.

This chain connects TRBV4-1 to TRBJ1-2; 7 bases map to TRBD1. CDR3 size: 16 residues. V lost 5 bases to trimming and J lost 8 bases; unmatched junction nucleotides: 17. Per germline, CDR1 MGHRA and CDR2 YSYEKL. This CDR3 is CASSLGNSAGGWGYTF. CDR3 coding DNA: TGCGCCAGCAGCTTAGGGAACTCGGCAGGGGGATGGGGCTACACCTTC.

The chain has TRBV18 and TRBJ2-1; 7 bases are a match to TRBD1. The germline CDR1 and CDR2 sequences are KGHSH and LQKENI. This CDR3 has 16 amino acids. Trimming at V came to 4 bases and at J to 8 bases, leaving 14 bases not matched to a gene. The chain's CDR3 is CASSLGQAEGLDEQFF. DNA of the CDR3: TGTGCCAGCTCACTTGGACAGGCCGAAGGGCTCGATGAGCAGTTCTTC.

The V gene is TRBV5-5, the J gene TRBJ2-7; 7 positions match TRBD2. Germline CDR1 SGHKS, CDR2 YYEKEE (reference sequence). The CDR3 is 15 amino acids. V dropped 4 bases and J dropped 1; count of bases not matched to a gene: 8. The CDR3 DNA reads TGTGCCAGCAGCCCGGTAGCGGGTGGTTCCTACGAGCAGTACTTC. Residues: CASSPVAGGSYEQYF. Looking up the rest from reference TRBV5-5 and TRBJ2-7 gives the full variable domain: DAGVTQSPTHLIKTRGQQVTLRCSPISGHKSVSWYQQVLGQGPQFIFQYYEKEERGRGNFPDRFSARQFPNYSSELNVNALLLGDSALYLCASSPVAGGSYEQYFGPGTRLTVT.

This sequence joins TRBV6-1 and TRBJ1-4; no clear D. V was cut by 4 bases and J by 0 bases, with 6 bases left in between. Germline V gene sequence: CDR1 MNHNS, CDR2 SASEGT. The CDR3 is 14 residues long. The CDR3 DNA sequence: TGTGCCAGCAGTGCGGCGGCAACTAATGAAAAACTGTTTTTT. Amino acids: CASSAAATNEKLFF.

The chain couples TRBV6-6 to TRBJ2-3; 11 positions match TRBD2. Per the germline V gene, CDR1 is MNHNY and CDR2 is SVGAGI (reference sequence). This CDR3 is built from 16 residues. With 2 bases clipped from V and 2 bases from J, the junction kept 3 bases outside the gene matches. CDR3 residues: CASSYGTSGYTDTQYF. The CDR3 DNA reads TGTGCCAGCAGTTACGGGACTAGCGGTTACACAGATACGCAGTATTTT.

This chain links TRBV7-9 with TRBJ2-7; the D gene is possibly TRBD2 (5 bases). CDR1 SEHNR and CDR2 FQNEAQ come from the germline V gene (reference sequence). With 4 bases removed from V and 2 bases from J, the gap between germline ends came to 12 bases. CDR3 size: 14 residues. The CDR3 DNA reads TGTGCCAGCAGCTCCTGGACTGATACCTACGAGCAGTACTTC. It encodes CASSSWTDTYEQYF.

The rearrangement joins TRBV18 to TRBJ2-7; D not certain. The CDR3 runs to 12 residues. Germline V CDR1 and CDR2: KGHSH, LQKENI. The V and J ends lost 1 base and 7 bases respectively, with 8 bases between them. CDR3 loop: CASSPRKEEQYF. The CDR3 region has the DNA TGTGCCAGCTCACCACGCAAGGAGGAGCAGTACTTC.

This CDR3 is CASSLGGGAPYEQYF. CDR3 bases: TGTGCCAGCAGCTTAGGAGGCGGGGCACCCTACGAGCAGTACTTC. The V gene is TRBV7-2, the J gene TRBJ2-7, with D maybe TRBD2 (6 bases). The ends were cut back, 1 base at V and 2 bases at J, with 12 bases in the middle. Germline loops: CDR1 SGHTA, CDR2 FQGNSA. CDR3 size: 15 residues.

This clone was observed a handful of times. V usage is TRBV25-1 and J usage is TRBJ2-4; tentatively, D is TRBD1 (6 bases). The germline V gene encodes CDR1 MGHDK and CDR2 SYGVNS. V was trimmed by 10 bases and J by 2 bases, leaving 12 bases between them. This CDR3 contains 13 residues. The CDR3 DNA follows: TGTGCCACTTCGACAGGAACCAAAAACATTCAGTACTTC. This gives the protein CATSTGTKNIQYF.